The 25 T cell receptor beta chains below all came from one sample that was sequenced in a study of PD-L1 blockade in urothelial cancer. Clones were read by immunoSEQ multiplex PCR, and TCRdb kept only the in-frame ones, dropping some. The sample yields 66,000 or so clones, roughly 86% seen once. Indicated time point: peripheral blood 6 weeks after treatment start. This specimen consisted of PBMCs, obtained around atezolizumab (anti-PD-L1) treatment. The receptors come from a man in his fifties or sixties with urothelial cancer.

The chain employs TRBV28 and TRBJ1-1; possible D gene TRBD1, 5 bases. With 4 bases removed from V and 4 bases from J, the gap between germline ends came to 16 bases. The germline gives CDR1 MDHEN, CDR2 SYDVKM. The CDR3 contains 15 residues. CDR3 bases: TGTGCCAGCAGTTCTCACGGGGGGTCCTCCACTGAAGCTTTCTTT. Translated: CASSSHGGSSTEAFF. The variable domain in full, with the rest retrieved from reference TRBV28 and TRBJ1-1, is DVKVTQSSRYLVKRTGEKVFLECVQDMDHENMFWYRQDPGLGLRLIYFSYDVKMKEKGDIPEGYSVSREKKERFSLILESASTNQTSMYLCASSSHGGSSTEAFFGQGTRLTVV.

J is TRBJ2-6 and V is TRBV5-6; possible D gene TRBD2, 7 bases. Germline CDR1 is SGHDT and CDR2 is YYEEEE. With 5 bases removed from V and 4 bases from J, the gap between germline ends came to 16 bases. The CDR3 contains 16 residues. As DNA, the CDR3 is TGTGCCAGCAGAGAAGGGGGGGGTGGAGGGGCCAACGTCCTGACTTTC. This translates into CASREGGGGGANVLTF.

The chain combines TRBV5-1 with TRBJ2-5; TRBD1 is a possible D gene (6 bases). This CDR3 comprises 14 residues. V lost 4 bases and J lost 5, with 15 bases in between. Germline V gives CDR1 SGHRS, CDR2 YFSETQ. The CDR3: CASSATGLRETQYF. For the CDR3, the DNA is TGCGCCAGCAGCGCGACAGGTCTTCGGGAGACCCAGTACTTC.

CDR3 protein: CAWSYSREQYF. The CDR3 region has the DNA TGTGCCTGGAGTTATAGTCGCGAGCAGTACTTC. The rearrangement uses TRBV30 and TRBJ2-7; D is undetermined. Germline-derived CDR1 and CDR2 are GTSNPN and SVGIG (reference sequence). Trimming removed 2 bases at V and 6 bases at J, with 8 bases between. CDR3 length: 11 residues.

This clone was counted between two and nine times. V usage is TRBV6-6 and J usage is TRBJ2-7; D is possibly TRBD1 (6 bases). Deletions cut 5 bases from V and 4 bases from J, with 12 bases between. The CDR3 consists of 13 residues. Germline V gene lookup returns CDR1 MNHNY and CDR2 SVGAGI (reference sequence). For the CDR3, the DNA is TGTGCCAGCAGTCACAACAGGGAGTACGAGCAGTACTTC. Translated: CASSHNREYEQYF.

The rearrangement links TRBV7-3 to TRBJ2-6, with TRBD1 matching over 10 bases. Germline lookup yields CDR1 SGHTA and CDR2 FQGTGA. This CDR3 spans 17 amino acids. With 5 bases clipped from V and 4 bases from J, the junction kept 8 bases outside the gene matches. The CDR3, as DNA: TGTGCCAGCAGCCGACAGGGGGCGCGTACCGGGGCCAACGTCCTGACTTTC. Protein sequence: CASSRQGARTGANVLTF.

In DNA form, the CDR3 reads TGTGCCAGCAGTCGCGGGGATAGCTCCTACAATGAGCAGTTCTTC. This codes for CASSRGDSSYNEQFF. This sequence joins TRBV6-5 and TRBJ2-1; possible D gene TRBD2, 6 bases. The V end was cut by 5 bases, the J end by 0 bases, with 11 bases between. Germline CDR1 and CDR2: MNHEY and SVGAGI. The CDR3 extends over 15 amino acids.

This chain links TRBV25-1 with TRBJ2-1; D gene ambiguous. The CDR3 totals 13 residues. Germline assignment: CDR1 MGHDK and CDR2 SYGVNS. The ends were cut back, 0 bases at V and 5 bases at J, with 5 bases in the middle. Here the CDR3 reads CASSEYQDNEQFF. CDR3 nucleotide sequence: TGTGCCAGCAGTGAATATCAGGACAATGAGCAGTTCTTC.

The chain is built from TRBV27 and TRBJ2-7, with 7 bases lining up with TRBD2. V lost 3 bases to trimming and J lost 2 bases; unmatched junction nucleotides: 4. This CDR3 has 14 residues. Germline V gives CDR1 MNHEY, CDR2 SMNVEV (reference sequence). The CDR3 sequence is CASSFGAGAYEQYF. CDR3 nucleotide sequence: TGTGCCAGCAGTTTCGGGGCGGGAGCCTACGAGCAGTACTTC.

The gene calls are TRBV2 and TRBJ1-6; no clear D. Germline V gene lookup returns CDR1 SNHLY and CDR2 FYNNEI. Trimming removed 8 bases at V and 7 bases at J, with 12 bases between. The length of the CDR3 is 13 residues. The CDR3 DNA reads TGTGCCAGCCAGGAGGTTCGGAATTCACCCCTCCACTTT. Translating it yields CASQEVRNSPLHF. The full variable domain, completed using reference TRBV2 and TRBJ1-6, is EPEVTQTPSHQVTQMGQEVILRCVPISNHLYFYWYRQILGQKVEFLVSFYNNEISEKSEIFDDQFSVERPDGSNFTLKIRSTKLEDSAMYFCASQEVRNSPLHFGNGTRLTVT.

J is TRBJ1-3 and V is TRBV5-5; D is possibly TRBD1 (5 bases). Per the germline V gene, CDR1 is SGHKS and CDR2 is YYEKEE (reference sequence). The CDR3 has 17 residues. Trimming pared 4 bases from V and 0 bases from J, leaving 17 bases between. The CDR3 DNA follows: TGTGCCAGCAGCGCCAGGCAGGGAGGTTCCTCTGGAAACACCATATATTTT. It codes for CASSARQGGSSGNTIYF.

The gene calls are TRBV9 and TRBJ1-3; 11 bases agree with TRBD1. The CDR3 totals 17 residues. The germline V gene encodes CDR1 SGDLS and CDR2 YYNGEE. Unmatched junction bases numbered 10, after V lost 3 bases and J lost 5 bases. For the CDR3, the DNA is TGTGCCAGCAGCGAATTTGGACAGGGGGCGCTCAGAAACACCATATATTTT. Translation: CASSEFGQGALRNTIYF.

J is TRBJ2-3 and V is TRBV5-5; D remains ambiguous. Looked up from germline, CDR1 is SGHKS and CDR2 is YYEKEE (reference sequence). V lost 0 bases and J 1 base, leaving 6 bases between the germline ends. CDR3 length: 14 residues. CDR3 coding DNA: TGTGCCAGCAGCTTGGGGAGTGGCACAGATACGCAGTATTTT. Protein: CASSLGSGTDTQYF. Full variable domain (outside the CDR3, taken from reference TRBV5-5 and TRBJ2-3): DAGVTQSPTHLIKTRGQQVTLRCSPISGHKSVSWYQQVLGQGPQFIFQYYEKEERGRGNFPDRFSARQFPNYSSELNVNALLLGDSALYLCASSLGSGTDTQYFGPGTRLTVL.

The CDR3 region has the DNA TGCGCCAGCAGCCACCCGGCGGGGACCCAGTACTTC. Translation gives CASSHPAGTQYF. The rearrangement joins TRBV4-1 to TRBJ2-5, with D perhaps TRBD2 (5 bases). V was pared by 3 bases and J by 7 bases, with 9 bases between. This CDR3 is 12 amino acids long. Germline CDR1 MGHRA, CDR2 YSYEKL.

V and J are TRBV10-3 and TRBJ2-1, with 8 bases matching TRBD2. V shed 5 bases, J shed 0 bases, and the junction held 3 bases outside the gene matches. CDR1 and CDR2 (germline): ENHRY, SYGVKD. The CDR3 spans 15 residues. The CDR3 here is CAISRLAGSYNEQFF. DNA for the CDR3: TGTGCCATCAGTCGGCTAGCGGGCTCCTACAATGAGCAGTTCTTC.

The chain uses TRBV4-2 and TRBJ1-4; D call uncertain. Trimming pared 4 bases from V and 0 bases from J, leaving 18 bases between. CDR1 and CDR2 (germline): LGHNA, YNFKEQ. This CDR3 is built from 18 residues. CDR3 region: CASSRRAGRASTNEKLFF. CDR3 in DNA: TGTGCCAGCAGCCGCCGCGCAGGTCGAGCCTCAACTAATGAAAAACTGTTTTTT.

The gene calls are TRBV28 and TRBJ1-5; possibly TRBD1 for D (5 bases). The CDR3 is 16 amino acids. Trimming removed 4 bases from V and 2 bases from J, with 15 bases in between. The germline V gene encodes CDR1 MDHEN and CDR2 SYDVKM. The DNA of the CDR3 is TGTGCCAGCAGTTACCCGAGACAGCTTCGCAATCAGCCCCAGCATTTT. It encodes CASSYPRQLRNQPQHF.

The V call is TRBV25-1, the J call TRBJ2-5; D gene uncertain. Trimming stripped 6 bases from V and 3 bases from J, with 17 bases between. The germline CDR1 and CDR2 sequences are MGHDK and SYGVNS. The CDR3 has 15 amino acids. The CDR3 is CASSVMGTPEETQYF. The CDR3 DNA sequence: TGTGCCAGCAGCGTAATGGGCACCCCTGAAGAGACCCAGTACTTC. Full variable domain (outside the CDR3, taken from reference TRBV25-1 and TRBJ2-5): EADIYQTPRYLVIGTGKKITLECSQTMGHDKMYWYQQDPGMELHLIHYSYGVNSTEKGDLSSESTVSRIRTEHFPLTLESARPSHTSQYLCASSVMGTPEETQYFGPGTRLLVL.

This chain joins TRBV5-1 and TRBJ2-5; D perhaps matches TRBD1 (5 bases). The CDR3 length is 15 residues. The germline V gene has CDR1 SGHRS and CDR2 YFSETQ. Trimming took 0 bases from V and 2 from J, leaving 11 bases between them. This CDR3 is CASSLEAGWQETQYF. As DNA, the CDR3 is TGCGCCAGCAGCTTGGAGGCAGGGTGGCAAGAGACCCAGTACTTC.

The gene calls are TRBV5-5 and TRBJ1-4, with D possibly TRBD1 on 5 matching bases. V was pared by 2 bases and J by 3 bases, with 5 bases between. This CDR3 has 13 residues. Germline V CDR1 and CDR2: SGHKS, YYEKEE (reference sequence). CDR3 region: CASSLQANEKLFF. The CDR3 coding sequence is TGTGCCAGCAGCTTACAGGCTAATGAAAAACTGTTTTTT.

The chain employs TRBV2 and TRBJ2-1, with TRBD2 identical over 9 bases. The germline V gene has CDR1 SNHLY and CDR2 FYNNEI. Germline trimming cut 8 bases from V and 7 bases from J; bases unmatched to any gene: 15. There are 16 residues in the CDR3. CDR3 DNA sequence: TGTGCCAGCGGCGACGGCCGAGCGGGGGGTCGGAATGAGCAGTTCTTC. It is translated as CASGDGRAGGRNEQFF.

The V gene is TRBV11-3, the J gene TRBJ1-2; D is perhaps TRBD1 (5 bases). CDR1 SGHNT and CDR2 YENEEA come from the germline V gene. The CDR3 contains 13 residues. Trimming removed 5 bases at V and 8 bases at J, with 15 bases between. The CDR3 DNA is TGTGCCAGCAGCCCCGGAGAAAGGGGAGGCTACACCTTC. Protein sequence: CASSPGERGGYTF.

This clone was observed a single time. This sample includes further DNA sequences coding for the same CDR3. The rearrangement uses TRBV9 and TRBJ1-4, with a tentative D call TRBD1 (5 bases). Germline lookup yields CDR1 SGDLS and CDR2 YYNGEE. V lost 4 bases and J 7 bases, leaving 14 bases between the germline ends. This CDR3 has 14 residues. The CDR3 DNA is TGTGCCAGCAGCCCCCGGGGGGACGGTGAAAAACTGTTTTTT. It encodes CASSPRGDGEKLFF.

This clone was recorded once. The J gene is TRBJ2-2, the V gene TRBV19; weak D call: TRBD1 (6 bases). Between the trimmed V and J ends, which lost 5 bases and 2 bases, there was a span of 12 bases. The length of the CDR3 is 15 residues. Germline V gene data show CDR1 as LNHDA and CDR2 as SQIVND (reference sequence). This chain's CDR3 is CASSSGTPNTGELFF. The CDR3, as DNA: TGTGCCAGTAGTTCCGGGACACCAAACACCGGGGAGCTGTTTTTT.

As for this clone: The junction departs from the called germline gene at one end, perhaps through a read error. This chain connects TRBV7-7 to TRBJ2-2; D might be TRBD1 (5 bases). Germline V gene sequence: CDR1 SSHAT, CDR2 FNYEAQ (reference sequence). CDR3 length: 14 amino acids. The CDR3 sequence: CASSLFPGTGELFF. The CDR3 DNA follows: TGTGCTAGCAGCTTATTCCCAGGGACCGGGGAGCTGTTTTTT.